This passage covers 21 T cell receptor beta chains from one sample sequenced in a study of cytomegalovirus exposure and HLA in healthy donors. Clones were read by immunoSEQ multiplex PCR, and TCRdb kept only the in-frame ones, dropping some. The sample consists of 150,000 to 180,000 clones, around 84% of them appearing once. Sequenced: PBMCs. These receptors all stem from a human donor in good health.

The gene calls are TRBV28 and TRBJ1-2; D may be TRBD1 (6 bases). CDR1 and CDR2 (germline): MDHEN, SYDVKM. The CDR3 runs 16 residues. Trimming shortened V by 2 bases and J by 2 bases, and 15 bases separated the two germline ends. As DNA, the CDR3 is TGTGCCAGCAGTTTACCCCAGGACAGTCCAAACTATGGCTACACCTTC. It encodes CASSLPQDSPNYGYTF.

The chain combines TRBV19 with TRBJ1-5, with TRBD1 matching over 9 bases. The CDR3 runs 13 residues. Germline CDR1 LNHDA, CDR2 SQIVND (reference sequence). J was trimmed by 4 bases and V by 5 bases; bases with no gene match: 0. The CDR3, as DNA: TGTGCCAGTAGTGACAGGGGGAATCAGCCCCAGCATTTT. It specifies CASSDRGNQPQHF.

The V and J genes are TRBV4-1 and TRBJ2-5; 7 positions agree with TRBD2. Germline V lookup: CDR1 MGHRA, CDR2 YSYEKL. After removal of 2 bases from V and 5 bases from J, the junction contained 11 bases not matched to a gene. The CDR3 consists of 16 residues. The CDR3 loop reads CASSQLGGGPRETQYF. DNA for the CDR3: TGCGCCAGCAGCCAACTTGGGGGAGGGCCAAGGGAGACCCAGTACTTC.

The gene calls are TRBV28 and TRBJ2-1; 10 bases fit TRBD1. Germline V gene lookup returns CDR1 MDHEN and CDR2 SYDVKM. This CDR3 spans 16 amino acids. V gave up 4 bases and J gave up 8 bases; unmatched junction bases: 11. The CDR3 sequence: CASSYIRDRGTYEQFF. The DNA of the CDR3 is TGTGCCAGCAGTTATATCCGGGACAGGGGAACTTATGAGCAGTTCTTC.

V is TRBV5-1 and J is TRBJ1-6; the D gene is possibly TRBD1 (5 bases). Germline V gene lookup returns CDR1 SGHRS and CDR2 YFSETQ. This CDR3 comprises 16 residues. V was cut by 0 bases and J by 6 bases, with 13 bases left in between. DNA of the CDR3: TGCGCCAGCAGCTTGGCGGGTACAGGAACTAATTCACCCCTCCACTTT. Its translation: CASSLAGTGTNSPLHF.

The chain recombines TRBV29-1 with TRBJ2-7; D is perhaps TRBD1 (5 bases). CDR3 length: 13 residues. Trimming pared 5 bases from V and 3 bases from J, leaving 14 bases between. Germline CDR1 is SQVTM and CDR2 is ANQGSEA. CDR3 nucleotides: TGCAGCGTTTCGCAGGGATGGATCTACGAGCAGTACTTC. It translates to CSVSQGWIYEQYF.

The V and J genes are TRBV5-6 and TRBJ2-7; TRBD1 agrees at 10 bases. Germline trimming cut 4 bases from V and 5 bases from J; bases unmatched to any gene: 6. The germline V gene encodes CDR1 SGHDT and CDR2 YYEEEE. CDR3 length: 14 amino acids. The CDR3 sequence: CASSAGTGVNEQYF. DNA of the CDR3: TGTGCCAGCAGCGCCGGGACAGGGGTCAACGAGCAGTACTTC.

The CDR3 coding sequence is TGCGCCAGCAGCTTTGCGGGATTCCAAGAGACCCAGTACTTC. Its protein product is CASSFAGFQETQYF. V is TRBV5-1 and J is TRBJ2-5; tentatively, D is TRBD2 (6 bases). V lost 2 bases and J lost 1, with 9 bases in between. Germline CDR1 SGHRS, CDR2 YFSETQ. The CDR3 has 14 amino acids.

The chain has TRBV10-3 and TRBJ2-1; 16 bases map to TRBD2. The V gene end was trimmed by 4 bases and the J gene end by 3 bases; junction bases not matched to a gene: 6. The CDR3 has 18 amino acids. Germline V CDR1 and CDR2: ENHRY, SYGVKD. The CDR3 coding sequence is TGTGCCATCAGTGGAGGAGGGACTAGCGGGAGGGGCTACAATGAGCAGTTCTTC. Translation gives CAISGGGTSGRGYNEQFF.

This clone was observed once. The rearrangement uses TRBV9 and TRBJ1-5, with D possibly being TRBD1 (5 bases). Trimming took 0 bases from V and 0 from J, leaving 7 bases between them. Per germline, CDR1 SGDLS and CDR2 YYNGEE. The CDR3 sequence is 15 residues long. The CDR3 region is CASSVEGDSNQPQHF. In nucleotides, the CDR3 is TGTGCCAGCAGCGTAGAAGGGGATAGCAATCAGCCCCAGCATTTT.

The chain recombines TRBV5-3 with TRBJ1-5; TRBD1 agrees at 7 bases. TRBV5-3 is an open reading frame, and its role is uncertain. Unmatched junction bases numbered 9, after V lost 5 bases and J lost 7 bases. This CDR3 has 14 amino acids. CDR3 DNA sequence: TGTGCCAGAAGGACCAAAAGGGGGCACCAGCCCCAGCATTTT. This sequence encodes CARRTKRGHQPQHF.

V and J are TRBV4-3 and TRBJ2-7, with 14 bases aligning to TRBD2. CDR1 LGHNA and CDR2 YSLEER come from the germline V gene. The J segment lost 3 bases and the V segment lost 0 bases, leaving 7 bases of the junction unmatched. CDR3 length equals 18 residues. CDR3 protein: CASSQDIGGLAGDYEQYF. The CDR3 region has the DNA TGCGCCAGCAGCCAAGACATCGGGGGACTAGCGGGGGACTACGAGCAGTACTTC.

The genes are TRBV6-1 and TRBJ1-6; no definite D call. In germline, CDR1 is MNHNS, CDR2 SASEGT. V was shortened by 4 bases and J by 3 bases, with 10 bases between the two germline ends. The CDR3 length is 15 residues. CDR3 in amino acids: CASSVLGSYNSPLHF. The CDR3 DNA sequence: TGTGCCAGCAGTGTGTTGGGGAGCTATAATTCACCCCTCCACTTT.

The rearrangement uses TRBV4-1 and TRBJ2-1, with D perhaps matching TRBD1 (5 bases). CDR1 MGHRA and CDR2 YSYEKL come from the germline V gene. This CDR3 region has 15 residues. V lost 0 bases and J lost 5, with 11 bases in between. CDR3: CASSQDGPRDNEQFF. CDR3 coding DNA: TGCGCCAGCAGCCAAGATGGTCCCAGGGACAATGAGCAGTTCTTC.

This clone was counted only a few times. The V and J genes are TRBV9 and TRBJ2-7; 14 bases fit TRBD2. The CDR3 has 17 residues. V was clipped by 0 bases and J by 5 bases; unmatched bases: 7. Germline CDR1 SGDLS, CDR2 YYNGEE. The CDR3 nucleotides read TGTGCCAGCAGCGTAGGGGGGGGGACTAGCGGGAGAGACGAGCAGTACTTC. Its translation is CASSVGGGTSGRDEQYF. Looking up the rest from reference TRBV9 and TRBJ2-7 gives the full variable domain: DSGVTQTPKHLITATGQRVTLRCSPRSGDLSVYWYQQSLDQGLQFLIQYYNGEERAKGNILERFSAQQFPDLHSELNLSSLELGDSALYFCASSVGGGTSGRDEQYFGPGTRLTVT.

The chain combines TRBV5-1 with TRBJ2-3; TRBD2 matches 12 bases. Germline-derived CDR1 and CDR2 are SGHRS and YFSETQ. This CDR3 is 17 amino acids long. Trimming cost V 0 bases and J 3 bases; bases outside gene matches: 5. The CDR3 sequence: CASSLGWTSGETDTQYF. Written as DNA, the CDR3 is TGCGCCAGCAGCTTGGGGTGGACTAGCGGGGAAACAGATACGCAGTATTTT.

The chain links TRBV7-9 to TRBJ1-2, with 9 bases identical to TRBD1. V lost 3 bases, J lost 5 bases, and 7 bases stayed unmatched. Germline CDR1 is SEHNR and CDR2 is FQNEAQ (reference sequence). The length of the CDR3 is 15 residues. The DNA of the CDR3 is TGTGCCAGCAGCTTCGGGACAGGGTCCGCTTATGGCTACACCTTC. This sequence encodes CASSFGTGSAYGYTF.

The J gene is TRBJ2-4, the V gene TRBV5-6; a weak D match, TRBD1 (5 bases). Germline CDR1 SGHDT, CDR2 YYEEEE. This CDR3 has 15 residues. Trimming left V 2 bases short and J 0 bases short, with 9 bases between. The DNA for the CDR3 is TGTGCCAGCAGCTTAGGGGTCCTAGCCAAAAACATTCAGTACTTC. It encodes CASSLGVLAKNIQYF.

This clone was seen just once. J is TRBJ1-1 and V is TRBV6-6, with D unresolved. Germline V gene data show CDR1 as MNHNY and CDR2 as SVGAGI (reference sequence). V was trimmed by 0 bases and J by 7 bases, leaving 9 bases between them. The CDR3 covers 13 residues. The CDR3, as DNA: TGTGCCAGCAGTTACTCGATGTCAGGTGAAGCTTTCTTT. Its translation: CASSYSMSGEAFF.

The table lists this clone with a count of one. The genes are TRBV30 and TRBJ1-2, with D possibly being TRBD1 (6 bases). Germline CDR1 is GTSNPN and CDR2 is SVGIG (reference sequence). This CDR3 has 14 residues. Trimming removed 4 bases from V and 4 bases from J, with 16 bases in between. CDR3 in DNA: TGTGCCTGGACCTCACAGGGCCTGGGCTATGGCTACACCTTC. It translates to CAWTSQGLGYGYTF. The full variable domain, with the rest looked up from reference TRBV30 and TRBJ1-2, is SQTIHQWPATLVQPVGSPLSLECTVEGTSNPNLYWYRQAAGRGLQLLFYSVGIGQISSEVPQNLSASRPQDRQFILSSKKLLLSDSGFYLCAWTSQGLGYGYTFGSGTRLTVV.

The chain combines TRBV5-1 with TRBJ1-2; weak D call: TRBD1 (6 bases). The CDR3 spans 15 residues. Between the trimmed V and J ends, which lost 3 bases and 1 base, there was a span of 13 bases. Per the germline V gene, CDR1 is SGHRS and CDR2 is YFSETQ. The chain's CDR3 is CASSYATGGNYGYTF. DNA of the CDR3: TGCGCCAGCAGCTATGCGACAGGCGGTAACTATGGCTACACCTTC. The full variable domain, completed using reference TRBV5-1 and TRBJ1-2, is KAGVTQTPRYLIKTRGQQVTLSCSPISGHRSVSWYQQTPGQGLQFLFEYFSETQRNKGNFPGRFSGRQFSNSRSEMNVSTLELGDSALYLCASSYATGGNYGYTFGSGTRLTVV.